This T cell receptor beta chain was retrieved from a study of blood T cell repertoires in COVID-19. Study details: PBMCs, B-cell-depleted T cells, or T cells provided the cDNA or gDNA that made up the material.

J was trimmed by 3 bases and V by 3 bases; bases with no gene match: 0. The germline V gene encodes CDR1 SEHNR and CDR2 FQNEAQ (reference sequence). The CDR3 is made up of 15 amino acids. Assignment of participants to cohorts was predicated upon participant-reported clinical history. Before they entered the study, exposed participants had met a COVID-19 case within 2 weeks. In the study's own analysis: Reference gene primer amplification gave estimated nucleated cell counts. Repertoires were generated with immunoSEQ multiplex PCR, while TCRdb's copy carries only in-frame clones and drops some. V and J calls and clone size follow that table, whereas D and trimming were derived from the DNA. Of around 400,000 clones detected, over 75% appear once; the ten largest clones hold about 1.4%.

The sample taken for sequencing was PBMCs or T cells enriched from blood (not recorded which). This receptor was identified in a woman between 18 and 30 years old who had been exposed to COVID-19. The rearrangement uses TRBV7-9 and TRBJ1-6; 9 nucleotides agree with TRBD1. The CDR3 nucleotides read TGTGCCAGCAGCTTGACAGGGGGCTATAATTCACCCCTCCACTTT. Translated, it gives CASSLTGGYNSPLHF. Full variable domain (outside the CDR3, taken from reference TRBV7-9 and TRBJ1-6): DTGVSQNPRHKITKRGQNVTFRCDPISEHNRLYWYRQTLGQGPEFLTYFQNEAQLEKSRLLSDRFSAERPKGSFSTLEIQRTEQGDSAMYLCASSLTGGYNSPLHFGNGTRLTVT.